A single sample gave rise to the 5 T cell receptor beta chains below, sequenced in a study of cytomegalovirus exposure and HLA in healthy donors. Both 60 Vbeta primers and 13 Jbeta primers went into the PCR. The method was immunoSEQ multiplex PCR; TCRdb's version includes in-frame clones alone and lacks a portion of them. The sample has 120,000 or so clones, about 85% seen once. The sequencing sample was made of PBMCs. Source of these receptors: a young man in good health and CMV-seropositive.

Points on this clone: The conserved closing phenylalanine or tryptophan is absent in this CDR3, likely reflecting a read error. Written as DNA, the CDR3 is TGTGCCAGCTCACCCCGGACAAACACAGATACGCAGTATTCT. It is translated as CASSPRTNTDTQYS. The chain is built from TRBV18 and TRBJ2-3; D perhaps matches TRBD1 (5 bases). Looked up from germline, CDR1 is KGHSH and CDR2 is LQKENI. Trimming removed 3 bases at V and 2 bases at J, with 9 bases between. This CDR3 has 14 residues.

The CDR3 spells CASRPTRAGVREQYF. CDR3 coding DNA: TGTGCCAGCAGACCTACCCGGGCCGGGGTGCGCGAGCAGTACTTC. The chain combines TRBV6-6 with TRBJ2-7; tentative D call: TRBD2 (5 bases). Per the germline V gene, CDR1 is MNHNY and CDR2 is SVGAGI (reference sequence). The CDR3 is 15 amino acids. V was pared by 6 bases and J by 6 bases, with 21 bases between.

The chain links TRBV10-3 to TRBJ2-3; no firm D call. The CDR3 sequence is 13 residues long. Trimming removed 3 bases at V and 5 bases at J, with 9 bases between. Germline V lookup: CDR1 ENHRY, CDR2 SYGVKD. CDR3 coding DNA: TGTGCCATCAGTGATTTCGGCGGAGATACGCAGTATTTT. Protein: CAISDFGGDTQYF.

The rearrangement uses TRBV6-6 and TRBJ2-2, with 8 bases fitting TRBD1. The germline CDR1 and CDR2 sequences are MNHNY and SVGAGI (reference sequence). The CDR3 runs to 14 residues. V shed 5 bases, J shed 5 bases, and the junction held 4 bases outside the gene matches. As DNA, the CDR3 is TGTGCCAGCAGTGCAGGGGGCGTGACCGGGGAGCTGTTTTTT. The encoded protein is CASSAGGVTGELFF.

The chain couples TRBV14 to TRBJ1-2; D remains unclear. V was clipped by 0 bases and J by 5 bases, with 13 bases between them. The CDR3 sequence is 15 residues long. CDR1 is SGHDN, CDR2 FVKESK, per germline. The CDR3 DNA sequence: TGTGCCAGCAGCCAAGATAACGGGGTAGGATATGGCTACACCTTC. It encodes CASSQDNGVGYGYTF.